Listed below are T cell receptor beta chains from one sample, sequenced in a study of T-cell reconstitution after alpha-beta-depleted transplantation in children. TCRdb itself ran the PCR reads through MiXCR, one entry per CDR3 protein. The table shows 45,000 or so distinct CDR3 sequences, with around 50% occurring only once. The source material was peripheral blood, sampled before TCRalphabeta/CD19-depleted stem cell transplant. Every receptor here comes from a boy in the first two years of life with SCID, due to receive a stem cell transplant. CDR3s include the opening cysteine and the closing phenylalanine or tryptophan. A D gene is named only where the DNA matches it firmly. Clone sizes are given selectively: once, few, many, or a class where the clone is expanded.

CDR3 protein,CDR3 DNA,J gene,V gene,clone size,D gene
CSATLPGTAKNIQYF,TGCAGTGCTACGCTCCCGGGGACAGCCAAAAACATTCAGTACTTC,TRBJ2-4,TRBV20-1,.,.
CASSRPGHRGYEQYF,TGTGCCAGCAGTCGACCGGGACATCGGGGATACGAGCAGTACTTC,TRBJ2-7,TRBV6-1,.,.
CASSAIVGRVNTGELFF,TGTGCCAGCAGCGCCATCGTGGGGCGGGTGAACACCGGGGAGCTGTTTTTT,TRBJ2-2,TRBV7-3,.,.
CASSYSIAAADTQYF,TGTGCCAGCAGTTACTCGATTGCGGCCGCAGATACGCAGTATTTT,TRBJ2-3,TRBV6-5,many,.
CASSLSGAGGYTF,TGTGCCAGCAGCTTGTCAGGGGCGGGTGGCTACACCTTC,TRBJ1-2,TRBV5-4,.,.
CASSRDIRYEQYF,TGTGCCAGCAGTCGGGACATAAGATACGAGCAGTACTTC,TRBJ2-7,TRBV6-1,few,.
CASSSYRDSPLHF,TGTGCCAGCAGCTCTTACAGGGATTCACCCCTCCACTTT,TRBJ1-6,TRBV7-3,few,.
CASRQAGSNTGELFF,TGCGCCAGCCGGCAGGCGGGGTCGAACACCGGGGAGCTGTTTTTT,TRBJ2-2,TRBV5-1,.,.
CASSQGGRGSYEQYF,TGTGCCAGCAGCCAAGGGGGGAGGGGTTCGTACGAGCAGTACTTC,TRBJ2-7,TRBV4-2,.,TRBD2
CASSESGNTEAFF,TGTGCCAGCAGTGAATCGGGGAACACTGAAGCTTTCTTT,TRBJ1-1,TRBV6-1,.,.
CASSLKRGRPNQPQHF,TGTGCCAGCAGCTTGAAAAGGGGGCGTCCCAATCAGCCCCAGCATTTT,TRBJ1-5,TRBV5-6,.,TRBD1
CASSLGYGRANYGYTF,TGTGCCAGCAGTTTGGGCTATGGCAGAGCTAACTATGGCTACACCTTC,TRBJ1-2,TRBV27,.,.
CASSLNGPQNQPQHF,TGTGCCAGCAGTTTAAACGGGCCACAGAATCAGCCCCAGCATTTT,TRBJ1-5,TRBV12-3/TRBV12-4,many,.
CASSLSETGDSEKLFF,TGTGCCAGCAGTTTAAGCGAAACAGGGGATAGTGAAAAACTGTTTTTT,TRBJ1-4,TRBV12-3/TRBV12-4,.,TRBD1
CASRTGSGANVLTF,TGTGCCAGCAGGACAGGCTCTGGGGCCAACGTCCTGACTTTC,TRBJ2-6,TRBV6-1,once,.
CAIQPGQGYYGYTF,TGTGCCATTCAGCCGGGACAGGGGTACTATGGCTACACCTTC,TRBJ1-2,TRBV24-1,.,TRBD1
CSVEVLGEQYF,TGCAGCGTTGAAGTTCTGGGCGAGCAGTACTTC,TRBJ2-7,TRBV29-1,many,.
CASSSPLAAGRGNEQFF,TGTGCCAGCAGCTCCCCCTTAGCGGCGGGGCGGGGCAATGAGCAGTTCTTC,TRBJ2-1,TRBV11-2,.,.
CASSPGHSTDTQYF,TGTGCCAGCAGTCCCGGACACAGCACAGATACGCAGTATTTT,TRBJ2-3,TRBV12-3/TRBV12-4,.,.
CASGTGKIGEQYF,TGTGCCAGCGGGACAGGGAAGATTGGCGAGCAGTACTTC,TRBJ2-7,TRBV7-3,.,TRBD1